A selection of T cell receptor beta chains follows, all from one sample in a study of shared clonotypes between healthy human individuals. The assay was immunoSEQ multiplex PCR, and TCRdb's table has in-frame clones only and misses some. The repertoire includes around 580,000 clones, 95% to 98% of them detected once, and around 0.3% sits in the top ten. The sample comprised naive CD8+ T cells sorted from blood. The receptors stem from a man in his thirties or forties in good health. Each CDR3 is given with its conserved first and last residue. The order of the fields is J gene, clone size, V gene, D gene, CDR3 protein, CDR3 DNA. A D gene is named only where the DNA matches it firmly. Not all rows give a size; the values are once, few, many and, for expanded clones, a class.

j_call: TRBJ2-3; clone_size: NA; v_call: TRBV4-1; d_call: NA; cdr3_aa: CASSLRDGRTDTQYF; cdr3_nt: TGCGCCAGCAGCCTACGGGACGGCCGCACAGATACGCAGTATTTT
j_call: TRBJ2-7; clone_size: NA; v_call: TRBV9; d_call: NA; cdr3_aa: CASSPDTFGEQYF; cdr3_nt: TGTGCCAGCAGCCCAGACACCTTCGGGGAGCAGTACTTC
j_call: TRBJ2-3; clone_size: NA; v_call: TRBV30; d_call: TRBD1; cdr3_aa: CAWSGQGLKYGTQYF; cdr3_nt: TGTGCCTGGAGTGGACAGGGCTTAAAATACGGTACGCAGTATTTT
j_call: TRBJ2-7; clone_size: NA; v_call: TRBV9; d_call: NA; cdr3_aa: CASSVATSSPYEQYF; cdr3_nt: TGTGCCAGCAGCGTAGCTACCTCAAGCCCCTACGAGCAGTACTTC
j_call: TRBJ2-5; clone_size: NA; v_call: TRBV7-2; d_call: TRBD1; cdr3_aa: CASSLTNDRGLETQYF; cdr3_nt: TGTGCCAGCAGCCTAACGAATGACAGGGGTTTGGAGACCCAGTACTTC
j_call: TRBJ2-1; clone_size: NA; v_call: TRBV7-3; d_call: TRBD2; cdr3_aa: CASSLGSGSDNEQFF; cdr3_nt: TGTGCCAGCAGCTTGGGTAGCGGGAGTGACAATGAGCAGTTCTTC
j_call: TRBJ1-4; clone_size: once; v_call: TRBV25-1; d_call: NA; cdr3_aa: CASSELSGQASEKLFF; cdr3_nt: TGTGCCAGCAGTGAATTGTCGGGGCAGGCAAGTGAAAAACTGTTTTTT
j_call: TRBJ2-2; clone_size: NA; v_call: TRBV6-6; d_call: NA; cdr3_aa: CASSSWAGELFF; cdr3_nt: TGTGCCAGCAGTTCCTGGGCCGGGGAGCTGTTTTTT
j_call: TRBJ2-7; clone_size: NA; v_call: TRBV7-2; d_call: TRBD2; cdr3_aa: CASSSSSGRTYEQYF; cdr3_nt: TGTGCCAGCAGCTCCAGTAGCGGGAGAACGTACGAGCAGTACTTC
j_call: TRBJ1-4; clone_size: NA; v_call: TRBV6-1; d_call: NA; cdr3_aa: CASRNIQGVLFF; cdr3_nt: TGTGCCAGCAGGAATATACAGGGCGTCCTGTTTTTT
j_call: TRBJ2-1; clone_size: NA; v_call: TRBV20-1; d_call: NA; cdr3_aa: CSARDPNEQFF; cdr3_nt: TGCAGTGCTAGAGATCCGAATGAGCAGTTCTTC
j_call: TRBJ2-7; clone_size: NA; v_call: TRBV4-1; d_call: TRBD1; cdr3_aa: CASRHLGTGDYEQYF; cdr3_nt: TGCGCCAGCAGGCACCTGGGGACAGGGGACTACGAGCAGTACTTC
j_call: TRBJ2-5; clone_size: NA; v_call: TRBV21-1; d_call: NA; cdr3_aa: CASSPTPGSGETQYF; cdr3_nt: TGTGCCAGCAGCCCTACGCCGGGTAGCGGCGAGACCCAGTACTTC
j_call: TRBJ1-2; clone_size: once; v_call: TRBV5-4; d_call: NA; cdr3_aa: CASTHSGADYTF; cdr3_nt: TGTGCCAGCACCCACTCCGGGGCTGACTACACCTTC
j_call: TRBJ2-7; clone_size: NA; v_call: TRBV27; d_call: TRBD2; cdr3_aa: CASSTSGRYEQYF; cdr3_nt: TGTGCCAGCAGTACTAGCGGGAGGTACGAGCAGTACTTC
j_call: TRBJ2-3; clone_size: NA; v_call: TRBV7-9; d_call: NA; cdr3_aa: CASTRFGSRSDTQYF; cdr3_nt: TGTGCCAGCACCCGTTTCGGGAGTAGGTCAGATACGCAGTATTTT